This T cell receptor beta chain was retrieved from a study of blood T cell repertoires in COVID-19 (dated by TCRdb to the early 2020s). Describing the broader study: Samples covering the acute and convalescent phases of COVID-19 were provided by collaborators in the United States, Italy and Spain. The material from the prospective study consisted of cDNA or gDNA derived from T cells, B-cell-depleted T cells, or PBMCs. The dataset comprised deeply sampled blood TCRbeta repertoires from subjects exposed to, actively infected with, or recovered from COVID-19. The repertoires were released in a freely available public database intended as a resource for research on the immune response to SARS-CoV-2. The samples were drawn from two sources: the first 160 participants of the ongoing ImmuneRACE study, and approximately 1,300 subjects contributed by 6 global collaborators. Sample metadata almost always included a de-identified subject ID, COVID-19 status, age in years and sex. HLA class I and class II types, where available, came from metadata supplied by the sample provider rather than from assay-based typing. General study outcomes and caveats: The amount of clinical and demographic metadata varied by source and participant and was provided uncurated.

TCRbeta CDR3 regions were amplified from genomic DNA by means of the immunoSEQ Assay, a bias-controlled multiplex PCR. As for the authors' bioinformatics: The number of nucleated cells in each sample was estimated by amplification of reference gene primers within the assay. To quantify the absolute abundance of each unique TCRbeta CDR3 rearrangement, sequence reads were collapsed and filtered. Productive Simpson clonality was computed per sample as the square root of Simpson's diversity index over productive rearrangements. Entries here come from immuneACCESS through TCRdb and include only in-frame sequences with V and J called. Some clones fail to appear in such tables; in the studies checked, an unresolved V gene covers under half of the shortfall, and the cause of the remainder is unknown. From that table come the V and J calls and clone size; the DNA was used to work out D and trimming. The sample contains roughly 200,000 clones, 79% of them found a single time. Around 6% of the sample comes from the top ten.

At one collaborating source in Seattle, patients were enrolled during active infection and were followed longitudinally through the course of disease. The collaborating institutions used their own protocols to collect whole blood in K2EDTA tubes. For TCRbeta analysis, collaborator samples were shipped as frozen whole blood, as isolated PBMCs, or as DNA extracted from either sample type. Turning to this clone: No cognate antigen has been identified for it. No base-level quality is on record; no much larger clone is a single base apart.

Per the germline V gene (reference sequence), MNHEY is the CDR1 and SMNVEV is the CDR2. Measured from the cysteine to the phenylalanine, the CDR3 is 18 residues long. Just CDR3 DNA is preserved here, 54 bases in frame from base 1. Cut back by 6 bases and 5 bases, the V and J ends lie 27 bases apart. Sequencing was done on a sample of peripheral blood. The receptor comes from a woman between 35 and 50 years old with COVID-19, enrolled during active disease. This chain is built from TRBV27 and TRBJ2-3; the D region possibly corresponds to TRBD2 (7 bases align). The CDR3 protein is CASSSGGLVQPGQDTQYF. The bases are TGTGCCAGCAGCTCGGGGGGCCTCGTTCAGCCGGGCCAAGATACGCAGTATTTT.